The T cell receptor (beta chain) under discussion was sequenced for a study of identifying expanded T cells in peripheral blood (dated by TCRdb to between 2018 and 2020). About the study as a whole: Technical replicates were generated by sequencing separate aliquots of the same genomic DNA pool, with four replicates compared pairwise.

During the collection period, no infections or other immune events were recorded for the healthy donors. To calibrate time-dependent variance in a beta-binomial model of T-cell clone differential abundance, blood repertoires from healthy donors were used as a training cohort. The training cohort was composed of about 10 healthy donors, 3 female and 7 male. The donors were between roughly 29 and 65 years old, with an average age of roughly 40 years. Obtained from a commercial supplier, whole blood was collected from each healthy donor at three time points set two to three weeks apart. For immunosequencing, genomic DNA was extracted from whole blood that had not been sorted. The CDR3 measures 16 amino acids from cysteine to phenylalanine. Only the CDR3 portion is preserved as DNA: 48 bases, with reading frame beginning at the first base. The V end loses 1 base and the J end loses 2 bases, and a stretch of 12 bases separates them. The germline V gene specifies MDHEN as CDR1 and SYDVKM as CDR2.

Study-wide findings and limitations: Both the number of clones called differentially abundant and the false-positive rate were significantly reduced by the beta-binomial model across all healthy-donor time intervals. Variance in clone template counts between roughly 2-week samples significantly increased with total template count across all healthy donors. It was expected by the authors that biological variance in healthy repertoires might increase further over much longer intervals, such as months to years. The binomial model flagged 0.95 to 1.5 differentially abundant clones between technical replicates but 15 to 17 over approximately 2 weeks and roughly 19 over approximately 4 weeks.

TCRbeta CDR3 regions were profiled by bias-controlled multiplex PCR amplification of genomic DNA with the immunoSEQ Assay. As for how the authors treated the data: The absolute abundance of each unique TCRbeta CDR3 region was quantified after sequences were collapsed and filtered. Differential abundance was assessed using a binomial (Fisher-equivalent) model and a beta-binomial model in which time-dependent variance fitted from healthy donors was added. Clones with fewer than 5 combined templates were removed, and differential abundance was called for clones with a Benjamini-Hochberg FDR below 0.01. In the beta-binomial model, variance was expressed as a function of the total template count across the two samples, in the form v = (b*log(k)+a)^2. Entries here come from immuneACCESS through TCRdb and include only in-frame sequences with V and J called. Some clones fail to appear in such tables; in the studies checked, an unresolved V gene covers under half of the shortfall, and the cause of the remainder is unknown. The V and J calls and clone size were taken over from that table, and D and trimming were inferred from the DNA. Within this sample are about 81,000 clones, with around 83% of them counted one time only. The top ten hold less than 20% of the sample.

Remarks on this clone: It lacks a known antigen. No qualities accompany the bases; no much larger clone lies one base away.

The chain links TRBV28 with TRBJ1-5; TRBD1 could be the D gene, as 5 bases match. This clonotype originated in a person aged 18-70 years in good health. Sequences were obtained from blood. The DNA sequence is TGTGCCAGCAGTTTATACGGGTTGGGGGGCAATCAGCCCCAGCATTTT. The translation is CASSLYGLGGNQPQHF. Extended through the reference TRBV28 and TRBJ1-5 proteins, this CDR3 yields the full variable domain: DVKVTQSSRYLVKRTGEKVFLECVQDMDHENMFWYRQDPGLGLRLIYFSYDVKMKEKGDIPEGYSVSREKKERFSLILESASTNQTSMYLCASSLYGLGGNQPQHFGDGTRLSIL.